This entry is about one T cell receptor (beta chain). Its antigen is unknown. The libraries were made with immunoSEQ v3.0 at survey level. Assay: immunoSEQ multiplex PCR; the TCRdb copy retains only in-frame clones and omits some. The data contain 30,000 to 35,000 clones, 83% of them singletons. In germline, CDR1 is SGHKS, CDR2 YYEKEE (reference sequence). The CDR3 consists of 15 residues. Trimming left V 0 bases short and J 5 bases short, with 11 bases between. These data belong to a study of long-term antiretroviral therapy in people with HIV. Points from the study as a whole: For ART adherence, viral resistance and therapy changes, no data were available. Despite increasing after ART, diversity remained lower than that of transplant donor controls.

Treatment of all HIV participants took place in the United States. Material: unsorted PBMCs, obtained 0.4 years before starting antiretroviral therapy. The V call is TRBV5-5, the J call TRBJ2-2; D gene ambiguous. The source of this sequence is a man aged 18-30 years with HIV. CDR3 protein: CASSLGQWVTGELFF. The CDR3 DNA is TGTGCCAGCAGCTTGGGGCAATGGGTAACCGGGGAGCTGTTTTTT.